What follows is one T cell receptor beta chain and its context. The antigen is undetermined. This entry comes from a study of CD8+CD57+ T cells in acquired aplastic anemia. Study as a whole: Sorted CD4+ and CD8+ cell DNA averaged around 3.5 ug. General study results and limits: Patients versus controls showed no significant CD8+ Simpson's diversity difference. About 30 shared CD8+ CDR3s appeared highly expressed within patients' immunodominant clones.

Genomic DNA, the template, was used for profiling of the TCR beta VDJ and CDR3. One entry per CDR3 protein results from TCRdb running MiXCR on the reads. The sample carries under 250,000 distinct CDR3 sequences, approximately 65% recorded once. Trimming stripped 3 bases from V and 8 bases from J, with 13 bases between. CDR1 is MGHDK, CDR2 SYGVNS, per germline. There are 13 residues in the CDR3. For sequencing, patients were chosen who had shown expansion of CD8+CD57+ cells by flow cytometry. Patients had undergone no therapy by the time their blood was sampled. The chain couples TRBV25-1 to TRBJ1-2; maybe TRBD1 (5 bases). This TCR came from a human donor with aplastic anemia. The specimen was sorted CD4+, CD8+, or CD8+CD57+ T cells (not recorded which) from PBMCs. CDR3 bases: TGTGCCAGCAGTGAGAACACAAGGGGAGGCTACACCTTC. Protein: CASSENTRGGYTF.